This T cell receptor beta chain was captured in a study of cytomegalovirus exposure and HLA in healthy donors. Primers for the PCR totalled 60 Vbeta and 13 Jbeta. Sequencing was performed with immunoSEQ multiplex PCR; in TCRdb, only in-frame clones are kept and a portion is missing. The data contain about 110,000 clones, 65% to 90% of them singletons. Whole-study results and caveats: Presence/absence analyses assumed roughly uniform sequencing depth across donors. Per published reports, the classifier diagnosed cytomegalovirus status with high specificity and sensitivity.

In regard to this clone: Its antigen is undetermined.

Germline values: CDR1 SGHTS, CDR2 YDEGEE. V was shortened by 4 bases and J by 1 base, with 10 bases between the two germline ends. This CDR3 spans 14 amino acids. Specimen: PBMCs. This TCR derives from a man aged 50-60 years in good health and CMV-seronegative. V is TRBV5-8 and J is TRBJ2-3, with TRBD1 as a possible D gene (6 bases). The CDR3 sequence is CASSLRTGTDTQYF. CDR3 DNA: TGTGCCAGCAGCCTACGGACAGGCACAGATACGCAGTATTTT.